Each of the 20 T cell receptor beta chains below was sequenced from the same sample in a study of T-cell reconstitution after alpha-beta-depleted transplantation in children. The TCRbeta library incorporated unique molecular identifiers. MiXCR, run by TCRdb on the PCR reads, gives a single entry per CDR3 protein. Here the sample spans over 300,000 distinct CDR3 sequences, 10% being singletons. The sequences come from PBMCs from the stem cell graft donor, collected from the stem cell graft. The receptors derive from a human donor who donated a stem cell graft to a child with acute lymphoblastic leukemia.

V gene TRBV4-1 combines with J gene TRBJ2-3, with TRBD1 matching over 8 bases. The germline CDR1 and CDR2 sequences are MGHRA and YSYEKL. The V and J ends lost 1 base and 1 base, in that order; junction bases with no gene match: 4. There are 16 residues in the CDR3. CDR3 nucleotides: TGCGCCAGCAGCCAAGGGGCGGGACAGGGCACAGATACGCAGTATTTT. The encoded protein is CASSQGAGQGTDTQYF.

This clonotype was seen a few times. The chain links TRBV20-1 to TRBJ1-1; the match to TRBD1 covers 9 bases. CDR1 and CDR2 (germline): DFQATT, SNEGSKA (reference sequence). The ends lost 5 bases at V and 6 bases at J; junction bases unmatched: 4. The CDR3 spans 12 residues. The CDR3 here is CSAGTGWAEAFF. As DNA, the CDR3 is TGCAGTGCTGGGACAGGGTGGGCTGAAGCTTTCTTT.

This clonotype was seen repeatedly, ten times or more. The chain has TRBV24-1 and TRBJ2-6, with D unclear. Trimming removed 1 base from V and 0 bases from J, with 6 bases in between. Germline V gene sequence: CDR1 KGHDR, CDR2 SFDVKD. This CDR3 is 16 amino acids long. This chain's CDR3 is CATSDFGRSGANVLTF. The CDR3 region has the DNA TGTGCCACCAGTGATTTCGGACGCTCTGGGGCCAACGTCCTGACTTTC.

This clonotype was seen only a few times. The chain combines TRBV5-1 with TRBJ2-1; 13 nucleotides agree with TRBD2. Germline lookup yields CDR1 SGHRS and CDR2 YFSETQ. V dropped 4 bases and J dropped 0; count of bases not matched to a gene: 4. The CDR3 has 17 amino acids. The CDR3 sequence: CASSVGLAGSSYNEQFF. CDR3 nucleotides: TGCGCCAGCAGCGTGGGACTAGCGGGGAGCTCCTACAATGAGCAGTTCTTC.

CDR3 protein: CASGMPPGQGRVHEQYF. For the CDR3, the DNA is TGTGCCAGCGGAATGCCCCCGGGGCAGGGACGTGTCCACGAGCAGTACTTC. The chain uses TRBV28 and TRBJ2-7; D tentatively reads TRBD1 or TRBD2 (5 bases each). CDR1 and CDR2 from the germline V gene are MDHEN and SYDVKM. V lost 8 bases, J lost 5 bases, and 28 bases lay in between. The CDR3 length is 17 residues.

This chain joins TRBV5-1 and TRBJ1-1; a possible D gene is TRBD1 (5 bases). Trimming took 4 bases from V and 0 from J, leaving 19 bases between them. The CDR3 consists of 17 residues. Germline-derived CDR1 and CDR2 are SGHRS and YFSETQ. For the CDR3, the DNA is TGCGCCAGCAGCCTCAGCAGGGAAAAGAATTTGAACACTGAAGCTTTCTTT. It yields the protein CASSLSREKNLNTEAFF.

This clonotype was observed a handful of times. The rearrangement uses TRBV15 and TRBJ2-7, with D possibly TRBD2 on 6 matching bases. Germline loops: CDR1 LNHNV, CDR2 YYDKDF (reference sequence). V dropped 0 bases and J dropped 6 bases, with 9 bases sitting between them. The CDR3 loop spans 13 amino acids. Here the CDR3 reads CATSRDGGGEQYF. The DNA of the CDR3 is TGTGCCACCAGCAGAGATGGGGGAGGCGAGCAGTACTTC.

This clonotype was detected a few times. V gene TRBV25-1 combines with J gene TRBJ2-3, with TRBD2 as a possible D gene (7 bases). Germline V gives CDR1 MGHDK, CDR2 SYGVNS. This CDR3 is 16 amino acids long. Deletions cut 2 bases from V and 2 bases from J, with 14 bases between. The CDR3 protein is CASSENFGGHTDTQYF. The DNA for the CDR3 is TGTGCCAGCAGTGAAAACTTCGGGGGGCACACAGATACGCAGTATTTT.

This clonotype came up a few times. V and J are TRBV24-1 and TRBJ2-5; 9 bases align to TRBD1. The CDR3 spans 13 residues. V shed 7 bases, J shed 3 bases, and the junction held 2 bases outside the gene matches. In germline, CDR1 is KGHDR, CDR2 SFDVKD. CDR3 in amino acids: CATRRQGEETQYF. In nucleotides, the CDR3 is TGTGCCACCAGGAGACAGGGGGAAGAGACCCAGTACTTC.

This chain connects TRBV5-1 to TRBJ2-3; a possible D gene is TRBD1 (6 bases). Germline CDR1 reads SGHRS; CDR2 reads YFSETQ. Trimming removed 2 bases at V and 4 bases at J, with 14 bases between. The CDR3 consists of 15 residues. CDR3 region: CASSFQGHGPDTQYF. In DNA form, the CDR3 reads TGCGCCAGCAGCTTCCAGGGACACGGACCAGATACGCAGTATTTT.

This clonotype has a count of ten or more. This sequence joins TRBV5-1 and TRBJ2-1; 7 bases map to TRBD1. The CDR3 extends over 14 amino acids. In germline, CDR1 is SGHRS, CDR2 YFSETQ. J was trimmed by 2 bases and V by 3 bases; bases with no gene match: 2. The CDR3 is CASSWTGPYNEQFF. The CDR3 nucleotides read TGCGCCAGCAGCTGGACAGGACCCTACAATGAGCAGTTCTTC.

The chain is built from TRBV12-3 or TRBV12-4 and TRBJ2-7; a weak D match, TRBD2 (5 bases). V lost 4 bases and J 2 bases, leaving 21 bases between the germline ends. The CDR3 runs 17 residues. CDR3 DNA: TGTGCCAGCAGTTCCCAAGCCCGGGGATTGAAACCCTACGAGCAGTACTTC. Amino acid sequence: CASSSQARGLKPYEQYF.

V gene TRBV20-1 combines with J gene TRBJ2-1, with 9 bases fitting TRBD2. The CDR3 has 16 residues. Trimming cost V 4 bases and J 3 bases; bases outside gene matches: 10. Germline V gene lookup returns CDR1 DFQATT and CDR2 SNEGSKA (reference sequence). The CDR3: CSAIGLAGGGYNEQFF. The CDR3 DNA reads as TGCAGTGCTATCGGGTTGGCGGGAGGGGGCTACAATGAGCAGTTCTTC.

This clonotype was recorded at least ten times. The chain joins TRBV27 to TRBJ2-7; TRBD1 might be the D (6 bases). This CDR3 region has 14 residues. V shed 6 bases and J shed 0 bases, with 12 bases lying between them. Germline CDR1 is MNHEY and CDR2 is SMNVEV (reference sequence). The CDR3 DNA sequence: TGTGCCAGCAGCTTACAGGGTCTCTCCTACGAGCAGTACTTC. It is translated as CASSLQGLSYEQYF.

This clonotype was counted ten times or more. The V and J genes are TRBV6-5 and TRBJ2-3; TRBD2 aligns across 13 bases. Germline loops: CDR1 MNHEY, CDR2 SVGAGI. The CDR3 sequence is 17 residues long. V trimming: 4 bases; J trimming: 0 bases; junction bases outside the gene matches: 4. The CDR3 loop reads CASSFTSGRASTDTQYF. The DNA for the CDR3 is TGTGCCAGCAGTTTCACTAGCGGGAGGGCCAGCACAGATACGCAGTATTTT.

On this clonotype itself: A read error may explain this, as a much larger clone is one base away. The V gene is TRBV6-5, the J gene TRBJ1-1; D is possibly TRBD1 (6 bases). Per the germline V gene, CDR1 is MNHEY and CDR2 is SVGAGI. The CDR3 totals 14 residues. V was pared by 4 bases and J by 0 bases, with 9 bases between. The CDR3 nucleotides are TGTGCCAGCAGTTCTGGGGGCATGAACACTGAAGCTTTCTTT. Amino acid sequence: CASSSGGMNTEAFF.

The rearrangement uses TRBV3-1 and TRBJ2-3; 12 positions agree with TRBD1. The CDR3 extends over 16 amino acids. V lost 4 bases, J lost 3 bases, and 5 bases stayed unmatched. Looked up from germline, CDR1 is LGHDT and CDR2 is YNNKEL (reference sequence). DNA of the CDR3: TGTGCCAGCAGCCGCCCGGGACAGGGGGCAACAGATACGCAGTATTTT. Translating it yields CASSRPGQGATDTQYF.

This sequence joins TRBV5-4 and TRBJ2-6; maybe TRBD2 (6 bases). The CDR3 length is 17 residues. Germline V lookup: CDR1 SGHNT, CDR2 YYREEE (reference sequence). V lost 3 bases and J 0 bases, leaving 13 bases between the germline ends. DNA of the CDR3: TGTGCCAGCAGCTATGGAGGGCGGGACTCTGGGGCCAACGTCCTGACTTTC. This translates into CASSYGGRDSGANVLTF.

This clonotype has just a few counts. The gene calls are TRBV7-9 and TRBJ1-1, with D possibly being TRBD1 (6 bases). V lost 0 bases and J 0 bases, leaving 11 bases between the germline ends. The V gene's germline CDR1 is SEHNR and CDR2 FQNEAQ (reference sequence). The CDR3 has 16 amino acids. The CDR3 protein is CASSLAGTGMNTEAFF. The CDR3 region has the DNA TGTGCCAGCAGCTTAGCAGGAACAGGGATGAACACTGAAGCTTTCTTT.

This clonotype was detected only a few times. The chain recombines TRBV12-3 or TRBV12-4 with TRBJ2-3, with TRBD2 matching 12 bases. This CDR3 has 18 amino acids. Trimming at V came to 6 bases and at J to 3 bases, leaving 13 bases not matched to a gene. The CDR3 DNA reads TGTGCCAGCAGGGCGACTAGCGGGAGAATGGTGGGGACAGATACGCAGTATTTT. Amino acid sequence: CASRATSGRMVGTDTQYF.